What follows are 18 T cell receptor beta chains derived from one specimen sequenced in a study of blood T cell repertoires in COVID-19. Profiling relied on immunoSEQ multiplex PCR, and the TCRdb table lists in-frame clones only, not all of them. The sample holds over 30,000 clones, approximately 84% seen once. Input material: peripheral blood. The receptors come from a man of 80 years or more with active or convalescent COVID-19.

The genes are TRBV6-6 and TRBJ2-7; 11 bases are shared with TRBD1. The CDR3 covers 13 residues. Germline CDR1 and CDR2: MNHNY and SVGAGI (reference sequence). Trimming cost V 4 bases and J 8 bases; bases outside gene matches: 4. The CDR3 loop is CASSSGTGGKQYF. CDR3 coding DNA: TGTGCCAGCAGTTCGGGGACAGGGGGAAAGCAGTACTTC.

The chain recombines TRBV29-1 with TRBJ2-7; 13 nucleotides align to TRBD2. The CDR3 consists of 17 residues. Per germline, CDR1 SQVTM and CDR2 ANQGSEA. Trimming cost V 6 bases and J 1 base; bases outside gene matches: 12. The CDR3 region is CSVIGLAGDGGSYEQYF. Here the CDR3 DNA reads TGCAGCGTGATTGGACTAGCGGGAGATGGGGGATCCTACGAGCAGTACTTC.

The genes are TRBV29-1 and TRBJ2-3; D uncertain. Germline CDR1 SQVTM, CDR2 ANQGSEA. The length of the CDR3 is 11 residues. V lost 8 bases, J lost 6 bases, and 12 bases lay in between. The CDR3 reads CSPSFRDTQYF. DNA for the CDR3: TGCAGCCCGTCCTTCCGTGATACGCAGTATTTT.

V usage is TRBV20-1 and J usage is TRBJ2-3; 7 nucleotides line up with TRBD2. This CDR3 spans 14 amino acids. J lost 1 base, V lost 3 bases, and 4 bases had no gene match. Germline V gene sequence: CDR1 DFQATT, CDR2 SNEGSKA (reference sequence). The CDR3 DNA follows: TGCAGTGCTAGTGGCCTAGCGGGCACAGATACGCAGTATTTT. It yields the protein CSASGLAGTDTQYF.

For the CDR3, the DNA is TGTGCAAGCGGGAGTTTAGGCACAGATACGCAGTATTTT. Amino acid sequence: CASGSLGTDTQYF. This chain connects TRBV28 to TRBJ2-3, with 8 positions matching TRBD2. Germline V lookup: CDR1 MDHEN, CDR2 SYDVKM. The CDR3 contains 13 residues.

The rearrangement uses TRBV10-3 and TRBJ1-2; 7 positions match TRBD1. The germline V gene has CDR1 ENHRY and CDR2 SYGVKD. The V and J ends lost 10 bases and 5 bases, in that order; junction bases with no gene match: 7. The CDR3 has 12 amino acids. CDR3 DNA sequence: TGTGCCACCGGGACAGACTTATATGGCTACACCTTC. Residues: CATGTDLYGYTF.

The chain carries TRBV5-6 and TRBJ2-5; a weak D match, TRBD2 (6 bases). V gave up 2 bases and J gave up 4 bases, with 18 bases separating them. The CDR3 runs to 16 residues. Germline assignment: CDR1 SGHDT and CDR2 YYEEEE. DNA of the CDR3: TGTGCCAGCAGCTTTCCGGGAGCCTTCCGCTTAGAGACCCAGTACTTC. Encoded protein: CASSFPGAFRLETQYF.

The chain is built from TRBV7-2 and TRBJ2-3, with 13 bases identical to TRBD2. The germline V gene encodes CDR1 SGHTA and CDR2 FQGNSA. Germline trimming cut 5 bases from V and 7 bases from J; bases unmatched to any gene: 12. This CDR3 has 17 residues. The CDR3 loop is CASSRLGLAGVGNTQYF. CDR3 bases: TGTGCCAGCAGCCGCTTAGGACTAGCGGGAGTGGGGAATACGCAGTATTTT.

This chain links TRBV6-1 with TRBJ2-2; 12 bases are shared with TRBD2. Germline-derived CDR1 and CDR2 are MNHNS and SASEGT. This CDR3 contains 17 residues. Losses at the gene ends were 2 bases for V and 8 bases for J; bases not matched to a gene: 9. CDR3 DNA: TGTGCCAGCAGTGAAAGGGCTGGGACTAGCGGGCGTGGGGAGCTGTTTTTT. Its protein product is CASSERAGTSGRGELFF.

CDR3 DNA sequence: TGCGCCAGCAGCCAAGAGGGCAGGGGGACGGGTCAAGATACGCAGTATTTT. Its translation: CASSQEGRGTGQDTQYF. The chain couples TRBV4-3 to TRBJ2-3; 7 bases match TRBD1. Germline V lookup: CDR1 LGHNA, CDR2 YSLEER. This CDR3 region has 17 residues. V dropped 0 bases and J dropped 5; count of bases not matched to a gene: 11.

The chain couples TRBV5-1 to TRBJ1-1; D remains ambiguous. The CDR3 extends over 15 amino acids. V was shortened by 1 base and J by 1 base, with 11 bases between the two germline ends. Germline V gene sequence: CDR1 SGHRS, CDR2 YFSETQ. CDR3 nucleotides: TGCGCCAGCAGCTTGTTTCGCGGCCCGAACACTGAAGCTTTCTTT. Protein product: CASSLFRGPNTEAFF.

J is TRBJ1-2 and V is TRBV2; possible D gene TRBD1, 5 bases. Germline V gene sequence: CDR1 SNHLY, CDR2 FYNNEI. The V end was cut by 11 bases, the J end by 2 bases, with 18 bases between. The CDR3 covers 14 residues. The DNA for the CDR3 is TGTGCCTCAACCCGAGGGGCGGGGAACTATGGCTACACCTTC. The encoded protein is CASTRGAGNYGYTF.

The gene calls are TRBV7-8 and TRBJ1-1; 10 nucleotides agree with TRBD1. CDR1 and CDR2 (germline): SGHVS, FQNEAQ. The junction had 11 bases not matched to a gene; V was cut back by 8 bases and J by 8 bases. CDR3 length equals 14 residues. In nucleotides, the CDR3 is TGTGCCAGCGAATCATGGACAGGGGGAAAGGAAGCTTTCTTT. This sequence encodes CASESWTGGKEAFF.

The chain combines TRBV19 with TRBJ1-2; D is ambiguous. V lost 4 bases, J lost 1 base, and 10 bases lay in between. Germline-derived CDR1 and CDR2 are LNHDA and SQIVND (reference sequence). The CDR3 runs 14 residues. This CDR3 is CASSKGGSNYGYTF. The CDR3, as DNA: TGTGCCAGTAGTAAGGGAGGGAGTAACTATGGCTACACCTTC.

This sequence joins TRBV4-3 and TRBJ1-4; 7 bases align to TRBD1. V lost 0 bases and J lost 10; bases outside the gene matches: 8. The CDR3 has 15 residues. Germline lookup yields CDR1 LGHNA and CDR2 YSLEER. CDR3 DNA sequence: TGCGCCAGCAGCCAAGACGACAGGGACCTTGGAAAACTGTTTTTT. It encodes CASSQDDRDLGKLFF.

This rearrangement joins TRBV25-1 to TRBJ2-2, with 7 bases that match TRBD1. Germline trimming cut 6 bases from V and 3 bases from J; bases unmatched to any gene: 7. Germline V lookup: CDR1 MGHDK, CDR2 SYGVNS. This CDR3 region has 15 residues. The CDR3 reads CASRDRDRDTGELFF. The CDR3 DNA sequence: TGTGCCAGCAGAGACAGGGATCGAGACACCGGGGAGCTGTTTTTT.

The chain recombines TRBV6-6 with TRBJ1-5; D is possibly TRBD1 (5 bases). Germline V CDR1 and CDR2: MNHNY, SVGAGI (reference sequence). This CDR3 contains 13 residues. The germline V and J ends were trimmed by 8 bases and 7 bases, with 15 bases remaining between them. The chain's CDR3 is CASQSGAGQPQHF. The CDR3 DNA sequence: TGTGCCAGCCAAAGCGGGGCCGGACAGCCCCAGCATTTT.

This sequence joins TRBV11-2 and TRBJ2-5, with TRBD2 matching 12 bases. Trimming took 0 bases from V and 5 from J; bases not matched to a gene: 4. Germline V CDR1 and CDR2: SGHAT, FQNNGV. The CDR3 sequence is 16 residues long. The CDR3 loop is CASSLDNLAGGETQYF. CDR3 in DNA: TGTGCCAGCAGCTTAGATAACCTAGCGGGAGGGGAGACCCAGTACTTC. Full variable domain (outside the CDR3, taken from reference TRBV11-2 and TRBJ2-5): EAGVAQSPRYKIIEKRQSVAFWCNPISGHATLYWYQQILGQGPKLLIQFQNNGVVDDSQLPKDRFSAERLKGVDSTLKIQPAKLEDSAVYLCASSLDNLAGGETQYFGPGTRLLVL.